These 4 T cell receptor beta chains share one sample of origin, sequenced in a study of OX40 agonist ivuxolimab in advanced cancers. The table came from immunoSEQ multiplex PCR; TCRdb's copy has only in-frame clones and leaves some out. Of tens of thousands of clones in the sample, approximately 90% were seen once. The sample consisted of CD4+ or CD8+ T cells sorted from blood, taken in a trial of the OX40 agonist ivuxolimab. These receptor sequences come from an adult with an advanced solid tumor such as melanoma, head and neck, liver or kidney cancer.

The V and J genes are TRBV2 and TRBJ2-7; 8 bases are shared with TRBD1. Germline trimming cut 10 bases from V and 3 bases from J; bases unmatched to any gene: 8. Germline V gene sequence: CDR1 SNHLY, CDR2 FYNNEI. The CDR3 covers 13 residues. In DNA, the CDR3 is TGTGCCAACTCCGGGACAGGAAGCTACGAGCAGTACTTC. Its protein product is CANSGTGSYEQYF.

The V call is TRBV27, the J call TRBJ2-3; 13 nucleotides align to TRBD2. J lost 3 bases, V lost 5 bases, and 2 bases had no gene match. The germline V gene encodes CDR1 MNHEY and CDR2 SMNVEV (reference sequence). This CDR3 is built from 15 residues. CDR3 in DNA: TGTGCCAGCAGTGGGACTAGCGGGACTACAGATACGCAGTATTTT. This gives the protein CASSGTSGTTDTQYF.

This rearrangement joins TRBV27 to TRBJ2-1; weak D call: TRBD2 (6 bases). The germline CDR1 and CDR2 sequences are MNHEY and SMNVEV (reference sequence). There are 11 residues in the CDR3. V was cut by 8 bases and J by 9 bases, with 11 bases left in between. CDR3 residues: CASLWGGEQFF. CDR3 bases: TGTGCCAGCCTTTGGGGAGGTGAGCAGTTCTTC.

CDR3 residues: CAWSEGVEVEAFF. DNA for the CDR3: TGTGCCTGGAGTGAGGGGGTGGAGGTTGAAGCTTTCTTT. The chain links TRBV30 to TRBJ1-1, with D tentatively TRBD1 (6 bases). Germline loops: CDR1 GTSNPN, CDR2 SVGIG (reference sequence). Between the trimmed V and J ends, which lost 1 base and 7 bases, there was a span of 13 bases. The CDR3 has 13 amino acids.